This T cell receptor (beta chain) was obtained from a study of blood T cell repertoires in COVID-19. This study enrolled people aged 18 to 89 from under 25 US geographic areas. Assignments of participants to cohorts depended upon their own reported clinical history. Germline V gives CDR1 SGHRS, CDR2 YFSETQ. Trimming removed 4 bases from V and 3 bases from J, with 22 bases in between. This CDR3 is built from 18 residues. This clone showed up many times. Some clones are missing from TCRdb's copy, which holds only in-frame ones; the method was immunoSEQ multiplex PCR. The profile shows 210,000 or so clones, under 90% of them singletons.

J is TRBJ1-4 and V is TRBV5-1, with a tentative D call TRBD1 (5 bases). Sequencing was carried out using PBMCs or T cells enriched from blood (not recorded which). The origin of this receptor is a woman aged 50 to 60 with acute COVID-19. The CDR3 DNA is TGCGCCAGCAGCCTTACGGGGAACAGGCGGGGGGCTAATGAAAAACTGTTTTTT. It codes for CASSLTGNRRGANEKLFF.